The 4 T cell receptor beta chains below were found in one sample sequenced in a study of blood T cell repertoires in COVID-19. Measured with immunoSEQ multiplex PCR; TCRdb has only the in-frame clones, and not every one. Among 200,000 to 250,000 clones, approximately 83% were seen once, and the ten largest hold 7.5% to 10%. The sequencing input was peripheral blood. Source of these receptors: a man at least 80 years old with acute or convalescent COVID-19.

This clone turned up a few times. The rearrangement joins TRBV5-1 to TRBJ2-2, with D maybe TRBD2 (7 bases). Germline values: CDR1 SGHRS, CDR2 YFSETQ. The CDR3 is 15 residues long. The V end was cut by 6 bases, the J end by 3 bases, with 15 bases between. The CDR3 loop reads CASNSGGYYTGELFF. CDR3 nucleotides: TGCGCCAGCAATTCGGGGGGCTACTACACCGGGGAGCTGTTTTTT.

The chain is built from TRBV6-5 and TRBJ1-2; TRBD1 is a possible D gene (5 bases). Looked up from germline, CDR1 is MNHEY and CDR2 is SVGAGI. The CDR3 extends over 13 amino acids. The V end was cut by 4 bases, the J end by 6 bases, with 12 bases between. CDR3 nucleotide sequence: TGTGCCAGCAGTTCCCAGGGTCGAGATGGCTACACCTTC. This sequence encodes CASSSQGRDGYTF.

The chain recombines TRBV11-1 with TRBJ2-7; the match to TRBD1 covers 7 bases. Trimming removed 1 base from V and 0 bases from J; junction bases left unmatched: 3. The CDR3 is 15 residues long. Germline V gives CDR1 SGHAT, CDR2 FQDESV (reference sequence). CDR3 nucleotide sequence: TGTGCCAGCAGCTTAGACAGGGGCCACTCCTACGAGCAGTACTTC. Translation: CASSLDRGHSYEQYF.

In its sample, this clone was seen once. The chain links TRBV6-5 to TRBJ2-1; TRBD2 aligns across 11 bases. CDR3 length: 15 residues. Trimming cost V 5 bases and J 6 bases; bases outside gene matches: 6. Germline lookup yields CDR1 MNHEY and CDR2 SVGAGI. The CDR3 DNA reads TGTGCCAGCAGTCCCGGGACTAGCGGAACCAATGAGCAGTTCTTC. It encodes CASSPGTSGTNEQFF.